This entry is about one T cell receptor beta chain. These data are taken from a study of blood T cell repertoires in COVID-19. Germline trimming cut 6 bases from V and 6 bases from J; bases unmatched to any gene: 4. The CDR3 length is 13 residues. Germline V gene data show CDR1 as MRHNA and CDR2 as SNTAGT. Clones were read by immunoSEQ multiplex PCR, and TCRdb kept only the in-frame ones, dropping some. This repertoire shows over 200,000 clones, 88% found once; its top ten account for over 4%. The TCR comes from a man aged 55 to 69 who had recovered from COVID-19. The rearrangement joins TRBV6-4 to TRBJ2-4; TRBD2 agrees at 8 bases. Sample: peripheral blood. CDR3 region: CASSAGGANIQYF. CDR3 in DNA: TGTGCCAGCAGCGCCGGGGGGGCAAACATTCAGTACTTC.